The 15 T cell receptor beta chains given below trace back to one sample, sequenced in a study of spatial heterogeneity in lung cancer. TCRdb processed the 5' RACE reads anew with MiXCR; each CDR3 protein has one entry. The sample contains roughly 120,000 distinct CDR3 sequences, 10% to 13% of which appear only once. Noted time point: blood at routine non-recurrence follow-up after resection. Sequences were derived from PBMCs, sampled at follow-up. The receptor source for this set is a female donor with early-stage non-small cell lung cancer.

This clonotype was observed a few times. The chain couples TRBV12-5 to TRBJ1-1, with D possibly matching TRBD1 (5 bases). With 2 bases removed from V and 5 bases from J, the gap between germline ends came to 12 bases. CDR3 length: 14 residues. CDR1 and CDR2 (germline): LGHNT, FRNRAP. The CDR3 DNA reads TGTGCTAGTGGTTTGTCAGGGTCGGGGACTGAAGCTTTCTTT. Protein product: CASGLSGSGTEAFF.

This clonotype occurred a few times. J is TRBJ2-7 and V is TRBV5-5; no definite D call. Germline lookup yields CDR1 SGHKS and CDR2 YYEKEE (reference sequence). V was pared by 5 bases and J by 3 bases, with 9 bases between. The CDR3 loop spans 12 amino acids. This CDR3 reads CASRVENYEQYF. The CDR3 region has the DNA TGTGCCAGCAGAGTAGAGAACTACGAGCAGTACTTC.

The rearrangement uses TRBV5-1 and TRBJ2-1, with TRBD2 identical over 11 bases. CDR3 length: 15 amino acids. The V and J ends lost 0 bases and 9 bases, in that order; junction bases with no gene match: 5. The germline V gene encodes CDR1 SGHRS and CDR2 YFSETQ. CDR3 in amino acids: CASSLVLAGGSEQFF. In nucleotides, the CDR3 is TGCGCCAGCAGCTTGGTTCTAGCGGGAGGCAGTGAGCAGTTCTTC.

This clonotype was seen many times. This chain connects TRBV29-1 to TRBJ1-5, with D possibly being TRBD1 (5 bases). Germline values: CDR1 SQVTM, CDR2 ANQGSEA. CDR3 length: 12 residues. Trimming cost V 6 bases and J 4 bases, with 10 bases left between them. CDR3 residues: CSVGGTNQPQHF. The CDR3 region has the DNA TGCAGCGTGGGGGGTACAAATCAGCCCCAGCATTTT. The full variable domain, with the rest looked up from reference TRBV29-1 and TRBJ1-5, is SAVISQKPSRDICQRGTSLTIQCQVDSQVTMMFWYRQQPGQSLTLIATANQGSEATYESGFVIDKFPISRPNLTFSTLTVSNMSPEDSSIYLCSVGGTNQPQHFGDGTRLSIL.

This clonotype came up a few times. The rearrangement joins TRBV28 to TRBJ1-3; D not certain. The CDR3 consists of 14 residues. The germline V gene encodes CDR1 MDHEN and CDR2 SYDVKM. The V gene lost 5 bases and the J gene lost 4 bases, with 12 bases spanning the gap. CDR3 loop: CASSVEFFGNTIYF. The CDR3 coding sequence is TGTGCCAGCAGTGTGGAGTTTTTCGGAAACACCATATATTTT.

This clonotype was recorded many times. CDR3: CASSLMVTDTQYF. For the CDR3, the DNA is TGTGCCAGCAGCTTAATGGTCACAGATACGCAGTATTTT. V is TRBV7-3 and J is TRBJ2-3, with D unclear. Germline V gene data show CDR1 as SGHTA and CDR2 as FQGTGA. V was clipped by 1 base and J by 2 bases, with 4 bases between them. The CDR3 is 13 amino acids.

This clonotype was counted many times. V is TRBV4-1 and J is TRBJ2-2, with 9 bases aligning to TRBD1. V lost 6 bases, J lost 4 bases, and 6 bases stayed unmatched. Per the germline V gene, CDR1 is MGHRA and CDR2 is YSYEKL. CDR3 length: 15 residues. CDR3 sequence: CASRPTGGRTGELFF. CDR3 in DNA: TGCGCCAGCAGACCTACAGGGGGCCGCACCGGGGAGCTGTTTTTT.

This chain uses TRBV19 with TRBJ2-1; 12 bases line up with TRBD2. Losses at the gene ends were 10 bases for V and 3 bases for J; bases not matched to a gene: 16. The CDR3 runs to 18 residues. The germline CDR1 and CDR2 sequences are LNHDA and SQIVND (reference sequence). The CDR3 here is CATGLTSGSFGFYNEQFF. For the CDR3, the DNA is TGTGCCACCGGCCTGACTAGCGGGAGCTTTGGTTTCTACAATGAGCAGTTCTTC.

The chain combines TRBV2 with TRBJ2-5; D might be TRBD1 or TRBD2, each matching 5 bases. CDR3 size: 16 residues. Trimming left V 5 bases short and J 4 bases short, with 20 bases between. Germline V gene sequence: CDR1 SNHLY, CDR2 FYNNEI. This CDR3 is CASSRGALIGSETQYF. The CDR3 nucleotides read TGTGCCAGCAGTCGGGGCGCCCTCATCGGATCAGAGACCCAGTACTTC. Full variable domain (remainder filled in from reference TRBV2 and TRBJ2-5): EPEVTQTPSHQVTQMGQEVILRCVPISNHLYFYWYRQILGQKVEFLVSFYNNEISEKSEIFDDQFSVERPDGSNFTLKIRSTKLEDSAMYFCASSRGALIGSETQYFGPGTRLLVL.

J is TRBJ2-3 and V is TRBV28; 7 bases fit TRBD2. CDR1 is MDHEN and CDR2 is SYDVKM in the germline V gene. V was clipped by 4 bases and J by 2 bases; unmatched bases: 6. The length of the CDR3 is 15 residues. This CDR3 reads CASSSPSGNTDTQYF. The DNA for the CDR3 is TGTGCCAGCAGTTCACCTAGCGGTAACACAGATACGCAGTATTTT.

This clonotype has ten or more counts. This chain connects TRBV11-3 to TRBJ2-1; 9 bases align to TRBD2. Germline V gene lookup returns CDR1 SGHNT and CDR2 YENEEA. After removal of 3 bases from V and 7 bases from J, the junction contained 7 bases not matched to a gene. The CDR3 is made up of 15 amino acids. In DNA form, the CDR3 reads TGTGCCAGCAGCTTGTCCGCGGGAGGGCCTAATGAGCAGTTCTTC. As protein: CASSLSAGGPNEQFF.

The V and J genes are TRBV6-2 or TRBV6-3 and TRBJ2-5; 11 positions match TRBD2. Germline CDR1 and CDR2: MNHEY and SVGEGT. V lost 6 bases and J lost 2; bases outside the gene matches: 5. CDR3 length: 15 amino acids. CDR3 protein: CASRRLAGLQETQYF. CDR3 nucleotide sequence: TGTGCCAGCAGACGACTAGCGGGATTACAAGAGACCCAGTACTTC.

The gene calls are TRBV24-1 and TRBJ2-1; D not resolved. CDR3 size: 12 residues. Trimming shortened V by 4 bases and J by 5 bases, and 5 bases separated the two germline ends. The V gene's germline CDR1 is KGHDR and CDR2 SFDVKD. CDR3 in amino acids: CATSDQNNEQFF. For the CDR3, the DNA is TGTGCCACCAGTGACCAAAACAATGAGCAGTTCTTC.

This clonotype was seen only a few times. This rearrangement joins TRBV12-3 or TRBV12-4 to TRBJ2-1, with 11 bases matching TRBD2. The junction had 7 bases not matched to a gene; V was cut back by 7 bases and J by 2 bases. This CDR3 contains 16 residues. CDR3 sequence: CASIRLAGITYNEQFF. The CDR3 nucleotides read TGTGCCAGCATCAGACTAGCGGGGATCACCTACAATGAGCAGTTCTTC.

The genes are TRBV6-2 or TRBV6-3 and TRBJ2-1; 9 bases align to TRBD2. V shed 2 bases, J shed 10 bases, and the junction held 9 bases outside the gene matches. The germline V gene has CDR1 MNHEY and CDR2 SVGEGT. The CDR3 spans 15 residues. CDR3 loop: CASSYSSLAGKEQFF. For the CDR3, the DNA is TGTGCCAGCAGTTACAGTTCCCTAGCGGGAAAAGAGCAGTTCTTC.